This TCR beta chain is drawn from a study of OX40 agonist ivuxolimab in advanced cancers. The data were produced by immunoSEQ multiplex PCR, yet TCRdb's version contains in-frame clones alone and is incomplete. The data hold 90,000 to 100,000 clones, with about 85% observed a single time. The CDR3 covers 14 residues. Germline CDR1 reads MNHNY; CDR2 reads SVGAGI (reference sequence). Trimming took 5 bases from V and 0 from J, leaving 8 bases between them. V is TRBV6-6 and J is TRBJ1-3; a possible D gene is TRBD1 (6 bases). This sample comprised CD4+ or CD8+ T cells sorted from blood, obtained in a trial of the OX40 agonist ivuxolimab. This clonotype was sampled from an adult with an advanced solid tumor such as melanoma, head and neck, liver or kidney cancer. The CDR3 nucleotides are TGTGCCAGCAGTCGACAGGACTCTGGAAACACCATATATTTT. It codes for CASSRQDSGNTIYF.